This T cell receptor beta chain was sequenced in a study of blood T cell repertoires in COVID-19. Assay used: immunoSEQ multiplex PCR; TCRdb lists only in-frame clones, some missing. Among 150,000 to 200,000 clones listed, roughly 84% were seen once. This CDR3 spans 14 amino acids. Trimming took 0 bases from V and 2 from J, leaving 5 bases between them. The V gene's germline CDR1 is LNHNV and CDR2 YYDKDF (reference sequence). The specimen was PBMCs or T cells enriched from blood (not recorded which). The rearrangement uses TRBV15 and TRBJ1-3; D is unresolved. This clonotype was obtained from a woman aged 25-40 years who had been exposed to COVID-19. CDR3 nucleotide sequence: TGTGCCACCAGCAGAGATCGGGCTGGAAACACCATATATTTT. Translating gives CATSRDRAGNTIYF.